This T cell receptor (beta chain) emerged from a study of CD8+ T cells in alopecia areata. The study, taken as a whole, reports: Tofacitinib significantly lowered scalp clonality and expanded CD8+ clones among the top 100. Any link of baseline CD8+ expansion to response, resting on one nonresponder, remains uncertain. Lesional scalp, notably in alopecia totalis/universalis, had clonality above that of normal scalp.

Treatment defined: oral pan-JAK inhibitor, 5-10 mg twice daily. Peripheral blood and lesional scalp punch biopsies were taken from alopecia areata patients. Germline V lookup: CDR1 SQVTM, CDR2 ANQGSEA. Trimming shortened V by 7 bases and J by 6 bases, and 16 bases separated the two germline ends. This CDR3 region has 13 residues. RNA was isolated and reverse transcribed to cDNA, the sequencing template. The data were produced by immunoSEQ multiplex PCR, yet TCRdb's version contains in-frame clones alone and is incomplete. The top ten hold more than 0.7% of the sample, which has under 200,000 clones, about two thirds seen once. This clone was recorded a few times. Antigen specificity is unknown.

The TCR originated in a human donor with alopecia areata. The starting material was CD4+ T cells sorted from blood, obtained at week 4, from a patient treated with tofacitinib. The gene calls are TRBV29-1 and TRBJ1-5, with D possibly being TRBD1 (6 bases). Here the CDR3 DNA reads TGCAGCGCCTGGGGGGGGGCCGGTCAGCCCCAGCATTTT. As protein: CSAWGGAGQPQHF.